This TCR beta chain was captured in a study of T-cell reconstitution after alpha-beta-depleted transplantation in children. CDR1 is MNHNS and CDR2 is SASEGT in the germline V gene. The CDR3 covers 16 residues. Trimming cost V 6 bases and J 0 bases; bases outside gene matches: 6. The authors prepared the TCRbeta library with unique molecular identifiers. From the PCR reads, TCRdb called clonotypes with MiXCR, one entry per CDR3 protein. The table shows about 610,000 distinct CDR3 sequences, with 10% to 13% occurring only once. This chain connects TRBV6-1 to TRBJ1-3; TRBD1 matches 9 bases. Sequencing was performed on PBMCs from the stem cell graft donor, taken from the stem cell graft. This sequence originates from a human donor who donated a stem cell graft to a child with acute myeloid leukemia. For the CDR3, the DNA is TGTGCCAGCAGAAAACAGGGGGCCGGCTCTGGAAACACCATATATTTT. Translating it yields CASRKQGAGSGNTIYF.